The 8 T cell receptor beta chains below come from one sample, sequenced in a study of vaccination and CD4 T cells after COVID-19. These receptors have no identified antigens. Cultured CD4+ T-cell DNA underwent Oncomine TCR Beta short-read sequencing. TCRdb recomputed calls from the PCR reads with MiXCR, one row per CDR3 protein. The data contain roughly 19,000 distinct CDR3 sequences, approximately 62% of them singletons. Treatment noted: roughly 10-day PBMC culture with coronavirus spike peptide pools or control peptides (ViraFEST assay). Specimen: CD4+ T cells from blood, cultured in vitro. These receptor sequences come from a human donor who had recovered from COVID-19.

The chain combines TRBV7-3 with TRBJ2-2; tentatively, D is TRBD1 or TRBD2 (5 bases each). Deletions cut 5 bases from V and 1 base from J, with 8 bases between. The CDR3 runs to 14 residues. Germline lookup yields CDR1 SGHTA and CDR2 FQGTGA. CDR3 protein: CASSRDQNTGELFF. CDR3 nucleotide sequence: TGTGCCAGCAGCCGGGACCAGAACACCGGGGAGCTGTTTTTT.

CDR3 in DNA: TGTGCCAGCAGTGAAGGGGGGGACACTGAAGCTTTCTTT. Translation gives CASSEGGDTEAFF. The J gene is TRBJ1-1, the V gene TRBV2, with D perhaps matching TRBD1 (5 bases). The length of the CDR3 is 13 residues. V dropped 1 base and J dropped 3 bases, with 6 bases sitting between them. Looked up from germline, CDR1 is SNHLY and CDR2 is FYNNEI.

The chain combines TRBV27 with TRBJ1-2; 7 positions match TRBD1. Germline V gene lookup returns CDR1 MNHEY and CDR2 SMNVEV (reference sequence). J gave up 8 bases and V 6 bases, and 9 bases lay outside the gene matches. This CDR3 is built from 13 residues. The CDR3 sequence is CASREWTGEGYTF. CDR3 DNA: TGTGCCAGCAGGGAATGGACAGGCGAGGGCTACACCTTC.

The table lists this clonotype with a count of one. V gene TRBV2 combines with J gene TRBJ1-2; D may be TRBD1 (6 bases). Germline CDR1 reads SNHLY; CDR2 reads FYNNEI. The CDR3 extends over 12 amino acids. Trimming stripped 6 bases from V and 8 bases from J, with 13 bases between. CDR3 coding DNA: TGTGCCAGCAGGGGGGGGCAAAGCGGCTACACCTTC. Amino acid sequence: CASRGGQSGYTF.

CDR3 DNA sequence: TGTGCCAGCAGTTCAGGAAACAATCAGCCCCAGCATTTT. It specifies CASSSGNNQPQHF. The chain joins TRBV6-5 to TRBJ1-5; D is ambiguous. Germline values: CDR1 MNHEY, CDR2 SVGAGI. Trimming removed 4 bases from V and 3 bases from J, with 7 bases in between. The CDR3 runs 13 residues.

This clonotype has a handful of counts. DNA of the CDR3: TGTGCCAGCAGCGGACAGGGGGCTCATCAGCCCCAGCATTTT. It codes for CASSGQGAHQPQHF. The rearrangement uses TRBV2 and TRBJ1-5, with 11 bases aligning to TRBD1. Germline V gives CDR1 SNHLY, CDR2 FYNNEI. J lost 5 bases, V lost 6 bases, and 3 bases had no gene match. The CDR3 is 14 residues long.

This clonotype has a handful of counts. V gene TRBV24-1 combines with J gene TRBJ1-5; 11 nucleotides line up with TRBD1. Per the germline V gene, CDR1 is KGHDR and CDR2 is SFDVKD. The CDR3 has 16 residues. Germline trimming cut 2 bases from V and 7 bases from J; bases unmatched to any gene: 6. The CDR3 coding sequence is TGTGCCACCAGTGATTCTCCGGGACAGGGGGGCCAGCCCCAGCATTTT. This sequence encodes CATSDSPGQGGQPQHF.

This clonotype was picked up one time. The J gene is TRBJ1-1, the V gene TRBV11-2; D unresolved. The CDR3 consists of 12 residues. Germline CDR1 is SGHAT and CDR2 is FQNNGV. Trimming shortened V by 2 bases and J by 4 bases, and 5 bases separated the two germline ends. Here the CDR3 reads CASSLRTTEAFF. The DNA for the CDR3 is TGTGCCAGCAGCTTACGGACCACTGAAGCTTTCTTT.